The T cell receptor (beta chain) described here comes from a study of CD8 T cells in ankylosing spondylitis. Study-wide results and caveats: Disease-linked clones, CD8+, were relatively rare in peripheral blood. According to the report, clones linked to the disease were significantly enriched in matched synovial fluid samples taken from ankylosing spondylitis patients. What appeared characteristic of ankylosing spondylitis blood was a TCR beta motif of several highly homologous variants.

V gave up 6 bases and J gave up 5 bases; unmatched junction bases: 5. The CDR3 is 13 residues long. The germline V gene has CDR1 SGHAT and CDR2 FQDESV (reference sequence). This clonotype has a handful of counts. As yet, its antigen is unknown. Each TCR beta library was made by quantitative 5'-RACE that incorporated molecular barcodes. TCRdb re-derived calls from the 5' RACE reads in MiXCR, one entry per CDR3 protein. The data hold about 330,000 distinct CDR3 sequences, with 7% to 9% observed a single time. The chain joins TRBV11-1 to TRBJ2-7; TRBD1 agrees at 9 bases. The sample was blood, either unsorted or a sorted T cell fraction (not recorded which). The receptor's source is a male donor with ankylosing spondylitis. The CDR3 DNA is TGTGCCAGCAGTAGGGACAGGGCTGACGAGCAGTACTTC. Translation: CASSRDRADEQYF.